This T cell receptor (beta chain) emerged from a study of blood T cell repertoires in COVID-19. This CDR3 is 12 amino acids long. The ends were cut back, 5 bases at V and 6 bases at J, with 10 bases in the middle. Looked up from germline, CDR1 is SGHNT and CDR2 is YENEEA. Sequencing used immunoSEQ multiplex PCR; TCRdb keeps in-frame clones, though not all of them. In the table there are about 150,000 clones, around 84% of which are singletons. Input material: PBMCs or T cells enriched from blood (not recorded which). The V gene is TRBV11-3, the J gene TRBJ1-1; no reliable D call. The clonotype was recovered from a woman aged 45 to 65 who had recovered from COVID-19. The CDR3 bases are TGTGCCAGCAGCGGTCGCGGGGCTGAAGCTTTCTTT. The encoded protein is CASSGRGAEAFF.